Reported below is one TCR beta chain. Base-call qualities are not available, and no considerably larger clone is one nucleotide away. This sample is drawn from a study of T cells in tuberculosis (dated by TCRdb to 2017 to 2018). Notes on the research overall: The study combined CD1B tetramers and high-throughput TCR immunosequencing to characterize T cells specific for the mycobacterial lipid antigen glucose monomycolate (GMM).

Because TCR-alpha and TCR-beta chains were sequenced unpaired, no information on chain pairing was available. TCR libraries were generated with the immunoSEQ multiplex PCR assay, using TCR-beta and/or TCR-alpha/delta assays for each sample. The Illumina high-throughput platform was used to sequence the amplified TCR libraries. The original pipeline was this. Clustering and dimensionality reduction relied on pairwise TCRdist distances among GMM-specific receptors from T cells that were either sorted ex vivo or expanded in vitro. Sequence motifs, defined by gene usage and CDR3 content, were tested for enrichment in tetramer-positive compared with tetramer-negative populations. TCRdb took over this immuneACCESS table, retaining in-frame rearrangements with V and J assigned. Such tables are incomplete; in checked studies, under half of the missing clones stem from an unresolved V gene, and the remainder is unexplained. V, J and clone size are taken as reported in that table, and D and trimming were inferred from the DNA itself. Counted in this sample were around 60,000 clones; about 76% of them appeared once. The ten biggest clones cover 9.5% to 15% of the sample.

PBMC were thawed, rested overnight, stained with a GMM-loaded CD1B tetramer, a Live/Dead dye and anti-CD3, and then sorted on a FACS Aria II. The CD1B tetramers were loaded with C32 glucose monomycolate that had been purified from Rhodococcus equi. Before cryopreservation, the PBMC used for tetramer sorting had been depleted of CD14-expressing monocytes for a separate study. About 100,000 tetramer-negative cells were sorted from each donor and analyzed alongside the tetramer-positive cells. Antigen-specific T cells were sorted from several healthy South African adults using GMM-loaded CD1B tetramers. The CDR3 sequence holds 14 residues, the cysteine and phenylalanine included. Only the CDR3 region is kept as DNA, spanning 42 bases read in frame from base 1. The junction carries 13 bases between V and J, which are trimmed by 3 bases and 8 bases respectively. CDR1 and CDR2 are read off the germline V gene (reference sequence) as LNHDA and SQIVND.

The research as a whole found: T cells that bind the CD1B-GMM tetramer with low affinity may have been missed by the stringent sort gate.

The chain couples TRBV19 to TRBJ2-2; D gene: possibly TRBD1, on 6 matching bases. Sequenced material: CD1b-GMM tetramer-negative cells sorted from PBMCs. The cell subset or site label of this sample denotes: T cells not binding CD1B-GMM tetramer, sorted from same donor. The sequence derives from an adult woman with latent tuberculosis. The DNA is TGTGCCAGTAGTATCAGGGGACCTGGGGGGGAGCTGTTTTTT. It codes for CASSIRGPGGELFF.